The rows below give T cell receptor beta chains drawn from one sample of a study of cytomegalovirus exposure and HLA in healthy donors. The method was immunoSEQ multiplex PCR; TCRdb's version includes in-frame clones alone and lacks a portion of them. Here the sample spans around 120,000 clones, roughly 80% being singletons. Sequences were obtained from PBMCs. These receptors all come from a woman in her forties in good health and CMV-seronegative. CDR3s include the opening cysteine and the closing phenylalanine or tryptophan. A D gene is named only where the DNA matches it firmly. Size is omitted from some rows. Given values are once, few, many or a class for expanded clones.

cdr3_aa,cdr3_nt,j_call,clone_size,v_call,d_call,cdr3_length
CASSPSSRRAGELFF,TGTGCCAGCAGCCCATCGTCAAGGAGGGCCGGGGAGCTGTTTTTT,TRBJ2-2,-,TRBV7-2,-,15
CASTRQGANTEAFF,TGTGCCAGTACTCGACAGGGGGCTAACACTGAAGCTTTCTTT,TRBJ1-1,-,TRBV19,TRBD1,14
CASRRGGSYNEQFF,TGTGCCAGCAGAAGGGGGGGGTCCTACAATGAGCAGTTCTTC,TRBJ2-1,-,TRBV27,-,14
CASSLMGQANSPLHF,TGTGCCAGCAGCTTAATGGGGCAAGCTAATTCACCCCTCCACTTT,TRBJ1-6,-,TRBV5-4,-,15
CASSLGGSAGVGETQYF,TGTGCCAGCAGCTTAGGAGGGTCGGCGGGAGTAGGAGAGACCCAGTACTTC,TRBJ2-5,-,TRBV11-2,TRBD2,17
CASRQNYEQYF,TGTGCCAGCCGTCAGAACTACGAGCAGTACTTC,TRBJ2-7,-,TRBV2,-,11
CASSQGAREDEKLFF,TGTGCCAGCAGCCAAGGGGCGCGGGAGGATGAAAAACTGTTTTTT,TRBJ1-4,-,TRBV4-2,-,15
CASSEEAGEKLFF,TGTGCCAGCAGTGAGGAGGCAGGTGAAAAACTGTTTTTT,TRBJ1-4,few,TRBV6-4,-,13
CASSLLPGQGGTGTEAFF,TGTGCCAGTAGTCTTCTACCGGGACAGGGGGGAACGGGGACTGAAGCTTTCTTT,TRBJ1-1,-,TRBV19,TRBD1,18
CASSFPAGDHYGYTF,TGTGCCAGCAGCTTTCCCGCGGGTGACCACTATGGCTACACCTTC,TRBJ1-2,-,TRBV5-6,-,15
CASRNRDSQHF,TGTGCCAGCAGGAACCGGGACAGCCAGCATTTT,TRBJ1-5,few,TRBV6-1,TRBD1,11
CASSPRDRGLDGYTF,TGTGCCAGCAGCCCGAGGGACAGGGGGCTGGATGGCTACACCTTC,TRBJ1-2,-,TRBV9,TRBD1,15
CASSLSRGSNTEAFF,TGTGCCAGCAGTTTATCGCGGGGGTCGAACACTGAAGCTTTCTTT,TRBJ1-1,few,TRBV6-1,-,15
CASSPRGLLAKNIQYF,TGTGCCAGCAGCCCCAGGGGGCTGCTAGCCAAAAACATTCAGTACTTC,TRBJ2-4,-,TRBV14,TRBD1,16
CASSTGDGASGYGYTF,TGTGCCAGCAGCACGGGGGACGGTGCTTCCGGCTATGGCTACACCTTC,TRBJ1-2,-,TRBV7-8,-,16
CASTRREYNSPLHF,TGTGCCAGCACCCGACGGGAGTATAATTCACCCCTCCACTTT,TRBJ1-6,-,TRBV28,-,14
CASSGRTGSWETQYF,TGTGCCAGCAGTGGGAGGACAGGGTCGTGGGAGACCCAGTACTTC,TRBJ2-5,-,TRBV2,TRBD1,15
CASTTPNRGEAFF,TGTGCCAGTACCACCCCCAATCGGGGTGAAGCTTTCTTT,TRBJ1-1,once,TRBV19,-,13
CAIKKPTGSNSGNTIYF,TGTGCCATCAAGAAGCCGACAGGCTCCAACTCTGGAAACACCATATATTTT,TRBJ1-3,-,TRBV10-3,-,17
CASSPGDSNQPQHF,TGTGCCAGCAGTCCCGGGGATAGCAATCAGCCCCAGCATTTT,TRBJ1-5,-,TRBV9,-,14
CASSHGTSGSYEQYF,TGCGCCAGCAGCCACGGGACTAGCGGCTCCTACGAGCAGTACTTC,TRBJ2-7,-,TRBV5-1,TRBD2,15
CAIEGGSGTGELFF,TGTGCCATCGAGGGAGGGTCAGGCACCGGGGAGCTGTTTTTT,TRBJ2-2,few,TRBV10-3,TRBD2,14
CASSLASGQPQHF,TGCGCCAGCAGCTTGGCCAGCGGGCAGCCCCAGCATTTT,TRBJ1-5,few,TRBV5-1,-,13
CASSWREYQETQYF,TGTGCCAGCAGCTGGCGGGAGTATCAAGAGACCCAGTACTTC,TRBJ2-5,-,TRBV7-2,TRBD2,14
CASSLTGGNTEAFF,TGTGCCAGCAGCTTGACAGGGGGGAACACTGAAGCTTTCTTT,TRBJ1-1,-,TRBV5-6,TRBD1,14
CATLTSQAGEQYF,TGTGCCACCCTGACCAGCCAGGCGGGCGAGCAGTACTTC,TRBJ2-7,-,TRBV2,-,13
CASSPPAGETQYF,TGTGCCAGCAGCCCGCCTGCGGGCGAGACCCAGTACTTC,TRBJ2-5,-,TRBV7-6,-,13
CASSENFGETQYF,TGTGCCAGCAGTGAGAACTTTGGAGAGACCCAGTACTTC,TRBJ2-5,-,TRBV2,-,13
CASSPYSYNEQFF,TGTGCCAGCAGCCCCTACAGCTACAATGAGCAGTTCTTC,TRBJ2-1,-,TRBV7-2,-,13
CASPPGQLHF,TGTGCCAGCCCACCGGGACAGTTACACTTT,TRBJ1-6,-,TRBV28,TRBD1,10
CASSNTGVGTEAFF,TGTGCCAGCAGTAACACAGGGGTGGGAACTGAAGCTTTCTTT,TRBJ1-1,-,TRBV6-5,TRBD1,14
CASSYTRRQAGYGYTF,TGTGCCAGCAGTTATACACGTCGGCAGGCCGGATATGGCTACACCTTC,TRBJ1-2,-,TRBV6-5,-,16
CASSFVAGGNRGYGYTF,TGTGCCAGCAGTTTTGTTGCTGGGGGGAATAGAGGCTATGGCTACACCTTC,TRBJ1-2,-,TRBV27,-,17
CAVGGSSAEAFF,TGTGCCGTTGGGGGGTCGTCGGCTGAAGCTTTCTTT,TRBJ1-1,-,TRBV6-6,-,12
CASSLYEGSGNTIYF,TGTGCCAGCAGTTTATATGAGGGCTCTGGAAACACCATATATTTT,TRBJ1-3,-,TRBV27,-,15
CASSPLAEAFF,TGTGCCAGCAGTCCCCTTGCGGAAGCTTTCTTT,TRBJ1-1,-,TRBV2,-,11